These 28 T cell receptor beta chains originate from one sample sequenced in a study of blood T cell repertoires in COVID-19. Sequencing was performed with immunoSEQ multiplex PCR; in TCRdb, only in-frame clones are kept and a portion is missing. Counted here are some 80,000 clones, around 79% occurring once; the ten biggest clones make up 5.4%. Specimen: peripheral blood. Receptors were obtained from a woman over 75 with active or convalescent COVID-19.

This chain uses TRBV18 with TRBJ2-1; D is undetermined. The V and J ends lost 2 bases and 0 bases respectively, with 8 bases between them. Germline loops: CDR1 KGHSH, CDR2 LQKENI. The CDR3 is made up of 15 amino acids. This chain's CDR3 is CASSPIYGSYNEQFF. In DNA, the CDR3 is TGTGCCAGCTCACCAATCTACGGCTCCTACAATGAGCAGTTCTTC.

In DNA, the CDR3 is TGTGCCAGCAGTTTATACCGGACAGACAATCAGCCCCAGCATTTT. It encodes CASSLYRTDNQPQHF. This rearrangement joins TRBV28 to TRBJ1-5, with D possibly being TRBD1 (6 bases). The germline V gene has CDR1 MDHEN and CDR2 SYDVKM. With 1 base removed from V and 3 bases from J, the gap between germline ends came to 10 bases. The CDR3 has 15 amino acids.

The V gene is TRBV4-3, the J gene TRBJ2-1; 15 bases agree with TRBD2. This CDR3 has 21 amino acids. J gave up 0 bases and V 1 base, and 10 bases lay outside the gene matches. Looked up from germline, CDR1 is LGHNA and CDR2 is YSLEER. The CDR3 nucleotides read TGCGCCAGCAGCCAAGGGTGGACTAGCGGGAGGGTCCTAAACTCCTACAATGAGCAGTTCTTC. Its translation is CASSQGWTSGRVLNSYNEQFF.

This chain uses TRBV19 with TRBJ2-7, with 15 bases lining up with TRBD2. CDR3 length: 16 residues. Unmatched junction bases numbered 10, after V lost 8 bases and J lost 5 bases. CDR1 is LNHDA and CDR2 is SQIVND in the germline V gene (reference sequence). CDR3 amino acids: CASGKGLAGGLHEQYF. The CDR3 DNA sequence: TGTGCCAGTGGCAAGGGACTAGCGGGAGGTTTGCACGAGCAGTACTTC.

DNA for the CDR3: TGTGCCAGCAGAAAGACAGGAGGGAACACTGAAGCTTTCTTT. It yields the protein CASRKTGGNTEAFF. The chain uses TRBV28 and TRBJ1-1; D is possibly TRBD1 (6 bases). The CDR3 sequence is 14 residues long. Germline values: CDR1 MDHEN, CDR2 SYDVKM. Trimming shortened V by 6 bases and J by 1 base, and 12 bases separated the two germline ends.

The chain is built from TRBV5-1 and TRBJ2-2; 7 nucleotides agree with TRBD1. This CDR3 comprises 14 residues. Per the germline V gene, CDR1 is SGHRS and CDR2 is YFSETQ. Trimming at V came to 5 bases and at J to 5 bases, leaving 6 bases not matched to a gene. CDR3 bases: TGCGCCAGCAGGAAGGGGGCAGGAACCGGGGAGCTGTTTTTT. Translating it yields CASRKGAGTGELFF. Looking up the rest from reference TRBV5-1 and TRBJ2-2 gives the full variable domain: KAGVTQTPRYLIKTRGQQVTLSCSPISGHRSVSWYQQTPGQGLQFLFEYFSETQRNKGNFPGRFSGRQFSNSRSEMNVSTLELGDSALYLCASRKGAGTGELFFGEGSRLTVL.

The rearrangement links TRBV19 to TRBJ1-4; D gene uncertain. The V and J ends lost 9 bases and 10 bases respectively, with 21 bases between them. Germline CDR1 LNHDA, CDR2 SQIVND (reference sequence). The length of the CDR3 is 14 residues. This chain's CDR3 is CASRSDPAQVKLFF. As DNA, the CDR3 is TGTGCCAGCCGGTCGGATCCGGCTCAGGTAAAACTGTTTTTT.

The V call is TRBV6-5, the J call TRBJ2-3; TRBD2 matches at 7 bases. Germline CDR1 and CDR2: MNHEY and SVGAGI. The CDR3 runs to 15 residues. V lost 1 base to trimming and J lost 2 bases; unmatched junction nucleotides: 3. The CDR3 DNA follows: TGTGCCAGCAGTTACTATGGACTAGTCACAGATACGCAGTATTTT. Protein product: CASSYYGLVTDTQYF.

The rearrangement uses TRBV5-1 and TRBJ2-7; the D gene is possibly TRBD2 (7 bases). Germline CDR1 and CDR2: SGHRS and YFSETQ. CDR3 length: 18 amino acids. Trimming left V 4 bases short and J 4 bases short, with 27 bases between. CDR3 residues: CASSPSLGGAIGSYEQYF. DNA of the CDR3: TGCGCCAGCAGCCCATCACTTGGGGGGGCTATAGGCTCTTACGAGCAGTACTTC.

The rearrangement joins TRBV5-1 to TRBJ2-5; D is perhaps TRBD2 (5 bases). There are 13 residues in the CDR3. Trimming cost V 7 bases and J 0 bases, with 10 bases left between them. Germline values: CDR1 SGHRS, CDR2 YFSETQ. The CDR3 here is CASFGLDQETQYF. The DNA of the CDR3 is TGCGCCAGCTTCGGACTGGACCAAGAGACCCAGTACTTC.

The chain links TRBV5-4 to TRBJ2-7; 9 bases map to TRBD1. The V segment lost 3 bases and the J segment 5 bases; nucleotides outside the gene matches: 12. The CDR3 runs 16 residues. CDR1 is SGHNT, CDR2 YYREEE, per germline (reference sequence). The CDR3 nucleotides are TGTGCCAGCAGCTCTTGGGGACAGGGTAGGAGTGACGAGCAGTACTTC. Residues: CASSSWGQGRSDEQYF. The complete variable domain, with remaining parts taken from reference TRBV5-4 and TRBJ2-7, reads ETGVTQSPTHLIKTRGQQVTLRCSSQSGHNTVSWYQQALGQGPQFIFQYYREEENGRGNFPPRFSGLQFPNYSSELNVNALELDDSALYLCASSSWGQGRSDEQYFGPGTRLTVT.

The J gene is TRBJ2-2, the V gene TRBV2; 8 nucleotides agree with TRBD1. With 5 bases clipped from V and 4 bases from J, the junction kept 3 bases outside the gene matches. The CDR3 totals 14 residues. Germline V CDR1 and CDR2: SNHLY, FYNNEI. The CDR3 region has the DNA TGTGCCAGCAGTCGACAGGGGACCACCGGGGAGCTGTTTTTT. This sequence encodes CASSRQGTTGELFF.

The J gene is TRBJ2-7, the V gene TRBV15; D might be TRBD2 (7 bases). Trimming removed 6 bases from V and 5 bases from J, with 20 bases in between. This CDR3 region has 15 residues. Germline loops: CDR1 LNHNV, CDR2 YYDKDF (reference sequence). The CDR3 region is CATSFWGGARDEQYF. The CDR3 DNA reads as TGTGCCACCAGTTTTTGGGGGGGCGCTCGGGACGAGCAGTACTTC. The complete variable domain, with remaining parts taken from reference TRBV15 and TRBJ2-7, reads DAMVIQNPRYQVTQFGKPVTLSCSQTLNHNVMYWYQQKSSQAPKLLFHYYDKDFNNEADTPDNFQSRRPNTSFCFLDIRSPGLGDTAMYLCATSFWGGARDEQYFGPGTRLTVT.

Remarks on this clone: The same CDR3 can be traced to other DNA sequences in this sample. The CDR3 nucleotides read TGTGCCAGCAGCCTCGACAGGGCGGCCGGAAACACCATATATTTT. Its translation is CASSLDRAAGNTIYF. The V and J genes are TRBV11-2 and TRBJ1-3; TRBD1 agrees at 7 bases. Germline-derived CDR1 and CDR2 are SGHAT and FQNNGV. CDR3 length: 15 amino acids. J lost 4 bases, V lost 5 bases, and 8 bases had no gene match.

The V gene is TRBV30, the J gene TRBJ2-3; D remains ambiguous. V lost 4 bases, J lost 0 bases, and 14 bases lay in between. The CDR3 totals 15 residues. Germline V CDR1 and CDR2: GTSNPN, SVGIG (reference sequence). The CDR3 nucleotides read TGTGCCTGGACACCTTCCTCAACTAGCACAGATACGCAGTATTTT. This gives the protein CAWTPSSTSTDTQYF.

The chain combines TRBV5-6 with TRBJ1-5; D ambiguous. Per germline, CDR1 SGHDT and CDR2 YYEEEE. This CDR3 contains 15 residues. Deletions cut 0 bases from V and 6 bases from J, with 13 bases between. CDR3 DNA: TGTGCCAGCAGCTTGGGCCCCGGGGAATTTCAGCCCCAGCATTTT. Protein sequence: CASSLGPGEFQPQHF.

This chain links TRBV19 with TRBJ2-5, with 14 bases lining up with TRBD2. Germline V CDR1 and CDR2: LNHDA, SQIVND (reference sequence). The CDR3 is made up of 16 amino acids. Unmatched junction bases numbered 5, after V lost 5 bases and J lost 3 bases. The CDR3 reads CASSLRLAGGKETQYF. The CDR3 DNA is TGTGCCAGTAGTCTACGACTAGCGGGGGGGAAAGAGACCCAGTACTTC.

The rearrangement joins TRBV7-3 to TRBJ2-3, with TRBD2 identical over 9 bases. The CDR3 sequence is 15 residues long. Per the germline V gene, CDR1 is SGHTA and CDR2 is FQGTGA. The V and J ends lost 1 base and 6 bases, in that order; junction bases with no gene match: 5. CDR3 nucleotide sequence: TGTGCCAGCAGCTTAAATTTAGCGGGAGTGGATACGCAGTATTTT. Protein sequence: CASSLNLAGVDTQYF.

The chain links TRBV6-6 to TRBJ2-1; a weak D match, TRBD2 (6 bases). Germline CDR1 reads MNHNY; CDR2 reads SVGAGI (reference sequence). V was trimmed by 8 bases and J by 3 bases, leaving 17 bases between them. The CDR3 runs 15 residues. The CDR3 region has the DNA TGTGCCAGCGGGATGAGGTTGGGGGGCTACAATGAGCAGTTCTTC. Protein sequence: CASGMRLGGYNEQFF.

This chain connects TRBV5-1 to TRBJ1-6; 7 bases line up with TRBD1. V lost 2 bases, J lost 9 bases, and 2 bases stayed unmatched. The CDR3 extends over 13 amino acids. The germline gives CDR1 SGHRS, CDR2 YFSETQ. The chain's CDR3 is CASSLYRGSPLHF. The CDR3 coding sequence is TGCGCCAGCAGCTTATACAGGGGTTCACCCCTCCACTTT.

The rearrangement links TRBV5-1 to TRBJ1-1; D is ambiguous. Per germline, CDR1 SGHRS and CDR2 YFSETQ. The length of the CDR3 is 16 residues. V lost 1 base to trimming and J lost 4 bases, with 17 bases between them. The CDR3 bases are TGCGCCAGCAGCTTGTTACCCCTCAGGTCTGGCACTGAAGCTTTCTTT. Translation: CASSLLPLRSGTEAFF. Supplemented by reference TRBV5-1 and TRBJ1-1, the full variable domain reads KAGVTQTPRYLIKTRGQQVTLSCSPISGHRSVSWYQQTPGQGLQFLFEYFSETQRNKGNFPGRFSGRQFSNSRSEMNVSTLELGDSALYLCASSLLPLRSGTEAFFGQGTRLTVV.

The V call is TRBV10-1, the J call TRBJ2-5, with 11 nucleotides matching TRBD2. CDR1 WNHNN and CDR2 SYGVQD come from the germline V gene (reference sequence). V was clipped by 6 bases and J by 3 bases; unmatched bases: 24. The CDR3 extends over 21 amino acids. The CDR3 nucleotides are TGCGCCAGCAGCCCTACTAGCGGGAGAATAGACAACTTATACATCAAAGAGACCCAGTACTTC. Its protein product is CASSPTSGRIDNLYIKETQYF.

The rearrangement uses TRBV6-1 and TRBJ2-3; D possibly corresponds to TRBD2 (6 bases). Germline V gene sequence: CDR1 MNHNS, CDR2 SASEGT. V was pared by 0 bases and J by 2 bases, with 9 bases between. This CDR3 has 15 amino acids. The CDR3: CASSEAPGLTDTQYF. The CDR3 nucleotides are TGTGCCAGCAGTGAAGCTCCGGGACTCACAGATACGCAGTATTTT.

This clone appeared once. V and J are TRBV6-5 and TRBJ1-1; 8 bases fit TRBD1. From germline, CDR1 is MNHEY and CDR2 SVGAGI. V was clipped by 4 bases and J by 3 bases; unmatched bases: 7. The CDR3 sequence is 15 residues long. CDR3 sequence (DNA): TGTGCCAGCAGTTTGGGGGACAGGAGATACACTGAAGCTTTCTTT. Its translation: CASSLGDRRYTEAFF.

A few counts support this clone. The V gene is TRBV2, the J gene TRBJ2-3; no firm D call. The CDR3 consists of 14 residues. CDR1 and CDR2 (germline): SNHLY, FYNNEI. Trimming removed 3 bases at V and 0 bases at J, with 7 bases between. The CDR3 spells CASSDGLSTDTQYF. As DNA, the CDR3 is TGTGCCAGCAGTGACGGGTTAAGCACAGATACGCAGTATTTT.

The J gene is TRBJ2-1, the V gene TRBV19; weak D call: TRBD2 (6 bases). The V and J ends lost 5 bases and 4 bases respectively, with 12 bases between them. CDR3 size: 14 residues. The germline CDR1 and CDR2 sequences are LNHDA and SQIVND (reference sequence). In DNA, the CDR3 is TGTGCCAGTAGTGGGGGACTTGCGTACAATGAGCAGTTCTTC. Translation: CASSGGLAYNEQFF. The variable domain in full, completed from reference TRBV19 and TRBJ2-1, reads DGGITQSPKYLFRKEGQNVTLSCEQNLNHDAMYWYRQDPGQGLRLIYYSQIVNDFQKGDIAEGYSVSREKKESFPLTVTSAQKNPTAFYLCASSGGLAYNEQFFGPGTRLTVL.

The chain uses TRBV14 and TRBJ2-5; 12 nucleotides line up with TRBD2. Trimming took 4 bases from V and 5 from J; bases not matched to a gene: 8. The CDR3 contains 16 residues. Per germline, CDR1 SGHDN and CDR2 FVKESK. The CDR3 sequence is CASSPSRTSGIETQYF. The DNA for the CDR3 is TGTGCCAGCAGCCCTTCAAGGACTAGCGGGATTGAGACCCAGTACTTC. Filled out from reference TRBV14 and TRBJ2-5, the complete variable domain reads EAGVTQFPSHSVIEKGQTVTLRCDPISGHDNLYWYRRVMGKEIKFLLHFVKESKQDESGMPNNRFLAERTGGTYSTLKVQPAELEDSGVYFCASSPSRTSGIETQYFGPGTRLLVL.

The genes are TRBV28 and TRBJ2-2; 7 nucleotides match TRBD2. CDR3 length equals 15 residues. V was pared by 3 bases and J by 4 bases, with 5 bases of the junction left unmatched. Germline V gene sequence: CDR1 MDHEN, CDR2 SYDVKM. This chain's CDR3 is CASSLVGGSTGELFF. The CDR3 bases are TGTGCCAGCAGTTTGGTCGGGGGGTCCACCGGGGAGCTGTTTTTT.